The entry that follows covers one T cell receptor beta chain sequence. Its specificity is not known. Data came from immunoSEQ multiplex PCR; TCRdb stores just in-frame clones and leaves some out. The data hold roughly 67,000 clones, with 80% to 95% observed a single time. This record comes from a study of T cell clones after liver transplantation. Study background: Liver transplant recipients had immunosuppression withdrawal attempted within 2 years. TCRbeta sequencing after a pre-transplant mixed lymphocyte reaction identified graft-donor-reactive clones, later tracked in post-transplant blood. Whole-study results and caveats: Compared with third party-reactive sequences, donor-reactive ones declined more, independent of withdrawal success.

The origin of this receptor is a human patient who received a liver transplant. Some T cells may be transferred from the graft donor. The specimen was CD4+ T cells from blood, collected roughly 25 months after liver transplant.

DNA of the CDR3: TGTGCCAGTAGTATAGATGGGGGATATGGCTACACCTTC. Translating gives CASSIDGGYGYTF. V usage is TRBV19 and J usage is TRBJ1-2; D might be TRBD1 (5 bases). Germline-derived CDR1 and CDR2 are LNHDA and SQIVND (reference sequence). Trimming shortened V by 0 bases and J by 5 bases, and 7 bases separated the two germline ends. The length of the CDR3 is 13 residues.